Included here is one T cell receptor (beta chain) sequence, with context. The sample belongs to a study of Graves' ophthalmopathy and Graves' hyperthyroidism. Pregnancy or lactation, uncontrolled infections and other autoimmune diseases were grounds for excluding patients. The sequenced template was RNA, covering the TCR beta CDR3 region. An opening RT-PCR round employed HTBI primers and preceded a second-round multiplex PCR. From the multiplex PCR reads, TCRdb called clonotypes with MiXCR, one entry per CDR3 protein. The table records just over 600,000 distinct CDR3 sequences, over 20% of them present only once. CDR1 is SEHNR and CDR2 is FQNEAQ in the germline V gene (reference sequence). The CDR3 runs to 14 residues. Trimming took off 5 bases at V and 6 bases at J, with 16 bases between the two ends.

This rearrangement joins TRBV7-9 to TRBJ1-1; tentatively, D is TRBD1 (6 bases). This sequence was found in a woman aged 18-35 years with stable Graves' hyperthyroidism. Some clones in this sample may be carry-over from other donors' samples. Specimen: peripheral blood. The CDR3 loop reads CASSGGGGEAEAFF. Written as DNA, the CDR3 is TGTGCCAGCAGCGGAGGTGGGGGCGAAGCTGAAGCTTTCTTT.